Below, 14 T cell receptor beta chains from the same sample are listed, as sequenced in a study of blood T cell repertoires in COVID-19. Using immunoSEQ multiplex PCR, the repertoire was profiled, and TCRdb retains in-frame clones only, with some absent. The sample gives some 99,000 clones, about 85% of which show up once; 4.5% is in the top ten. Sequencing was carried out using peripheral blood. The receptors were sampled from a man aged 65-85 years with acute or convalescent COVID-19.

The CDR3 here is CASSWSGLARETQYF. The CDR3 bases are TGCGCCAGCAGCTGGTCGGGACTAGCGAGGGAGACCCAGTACTTC. V and J are TRBV5-1 and TRBJ2-5, with 10 nucleotides matching TRBD2. V lost 3 bases and J lost 5; bases outside the gene matches: 7. The germline V gene encodes CDR1 SGHRS and CDR2 YFSETQ. This CDR3 is built from 15 residues.

A remark on this clone: The sample carries other DNA sequences with the same CDR3. The genes are TRBV5-5 and TRBJ2-2; the D gene is possibly TRBD2 (5 bases). CDR1 and CDR2 from the germline V gene are SGHKS and YYEKEE (reference sequence). The CDR3 length is 14 residues. Trimming took off 0 bases at V and 4 bases at J, with 7 bases between the two ends. This CDR3 reads CASSLAGGTGELFF. CDR3 coding DNA: TGTGCCAGCAGCTTGGCCGGAGGCACCGGGGAGCTGTTTTTT.

The gene calls are TRBV6-5 and TRBJ1-1, with TRBD1 as a possible D gene (6 bases). V lost 0 bases, J lost 3 bases, and 8 bases lay in between. CDR3 size: 14 residues. Per germline, CDR1 MNHEY and CDR2 SVGAGI. This chain's CDR3 is CASSYSGGDTEAFF. CDR3 DNA sequence: TGTGCCAGCAGTTACTCAGGGGGGGACACTGAAGCTTTCTTT.

The rearrangement links TRBV10-3 to TRBJ2-3; 11 bases are shared with TRBD2. CDR1 is ENHRY and CDR2 is SYGVKD in the germline V gene. The CDR3 runs 15 residues. Trimming cost V 8 bases and J 0 bases; bases outside gene matches: 4. The CDR3 reads CAIGLAGGSTDTQYF. In nucleotides, the CDR3 is TGTGCCATCGGCCTAGCGGGGGGAAGCACAGATACGCAGTATTTT.

The chain links TRBV2 to TRBJ1-3, with 7 bases matching TRBD1. V lost 5 bases, J lost 1 base, and 5 bases stayed unmatched. CDR1 SNHLY and CDR2 FYNNEI come from the germline V gene. The CDR3 is 15 residues long. The CDR3 protein is CASSPDRESGNTIYF. CDR3 DNA sequence: TGTGCCAGCAGTCCCGACAGGGAGTCTGGAAACACCATATATTTT.

This clone was picked up one time. The genes are TRBV6-5 and TRBJ2-1; the match to TRBD1 covers 10 bases. The CDR3 contains 14 residues. CDR1 is MNHEY and CDR2 is SVGAGI in the germline V gene. J gave up 2 bases and V 6 bases, and 1 base lay outside the gene matches. DNA for the CDR3: TGTGCCAGCAGAGGACAGGGGGCCTACAATGAGCAGTTCTTC. Amino acids: CASRGQGAYNEQFF.

The chain links TRBV12-3 or TRBV12-4 to TRBJ1-1, with D unclear. The length of the CDR3 is 13 residues. V lost 3 bases and J 3 bases, leaving 8 bases between the germline ends. CDR3 in DNA: TGTGCCAGCAGTTTGGCAGACTACACTGAAGCTTTCTTT. Amino acids: CASSLADYTEAFF.

This chain joins TRBV7-9 and TRBJ2-3; D possibly corresponds to TRBD2 (5 bases). V lost 1 base and J 6 bases, leaving 14 bases between the germline ends. Per the germline V gene, CDR1 is SEHNR and CDR2 is FQNEAQ (reference sequence). The CDR3 loop spans 15 amino acids. The DNA for the CDR3 is TGTGCCAGCAGCTTAGGTTTGGCGGGTTACGATACGCAGTATTTT. Translated: CASSLGLAGYDTQYF.

The V call is TRBV7-9, the J call TRBJ2-7, with D possibly TRBD1 on 6 matching bases. V was trimmed by 3 bases and J by 0 bases, leaving 12 bases between them. This CDR3 spans 15 amino acids. Germline V CDR1 and CDR2: SEHNR, FQNEAQ (reference sequence). This CDR3 is CASSFLQGSSYEQYF. For the CDR3, the DNA is TGTGCCAGCAGCTTTCTGCAGGGGAGCTCCTACGAGCAGTACTTC.

The genes are TRBV2 and TRBJ2-7; 7 bases are a match to TRBD1. CDR3 length equals 17 residues. In germline, CDR1 is SNHLY, CDR2 FYNNEI. Trimming took 6 bases from V and 3 from J; bases not matched to a gene: 17. The CDR3 DNA reads as TGTGCCAGCAGCCGAAGTCTTGGGACAGTCGACTACTACGAGCAGTACTTC. It is translated as CASSRSLGTVDYYEQYF. Using reference TRBV2 and TRBJ2-7 for the parts outside the CDR3, the full variable domain is EPEVTQTPSHQVTQMGQEVILRCVPISNHLYFYWYRQILGQKVEFLVSFYNNEISEKSEIFDDQFSVERPDGSNFTLKIRSTKLEDSAMYFCASSRSLGTVDYYEQYFGPGTRLTVT.

This clone was seen only a few times. The chain couples TRBV19 to TRBJ1-2; maybe TRBD1 (5 bases). V dropped 3 bases and J dropped 2 bases, with 7 bases sitting between them. The CDR3 contains 13 residues. CDR1 is LNHDA and CDR2 is SQIVND in the germline V gene (reference sequence). DNA for the CDR3: TGTGCCAGTAGTATTCGGGGGAACTATGGCTACACCTTC. It is translated as CASSIRGNYGYTF. The full variable domain, completed using reference TRBV19 and TRBJ1-2, is DGGITQSPKYLFRKEGQNVTLSCEQNLNHDAMYWYRQDPGQGLRLIYYSQIVNDFQKGDIAEGYSVSREKKESFPLTVTSAQKNPTAFYLCASSIRGNYGYTFGSGTRLTVV.

The chain's CDR3 is CASSPQGYNEQFF. CDR3 DNA sequence: TGTGCCAGCAGCCCCCAGGGGTACAATGAGCAGTTCTTC. This chain uses TRBV14 with TRBJ2-1, with a tentative D call TRBD1 (6 bases). This CDR3 spans 13 amino acids. V was clipped by 4 bases and J by 4 bases, with 8 bases between them. The V gene's germline CDR1 is SGHDN and CDR2 FVKESK.

This chain joins TRBV7-2 and TRBJ1-6, with TRBD1 identical over 11 bases. With V trimmed by 2 bases and J by 9 bases, 6 bases remained unmatched. This CDR3 is 16 amino acids long. The V gene's germline CDR1 is SGHTA and CDR2 FQGNSA. The CDR3 loop reads CASSLHRTGGSSPLHF. CDR3 DNA sequence: TGTGCCAGCAGCTTACACAGGACAGGGGGCAGTTCACCCCTCCACTTT.

This clone was seen a few times. V is TRBV7-9 and J is TRBJ1-2; no firm D call. CDR1 SEHNR and CDR2 FQNEAQ come from the germline V gene (reference sequence). The CDR3 length is 11 residues. V dropped 5 bases and J dropped 8 bases, with 9 bases sitting between them. CDR3 nucleotide sequence: TGTGCCAGCAGCCCCTCGGAGGGCTACACCTTC. Translated: CASSPSEGYTF.